Below, 2 T cell receptor beta chains from the same sample are listed, as sequenced in a study of blood T cell repertoires in COVID-19. Clones were read by immunoSEQ multiplex PCR, and TCRdb kept only the in-frame ones, dropping some. The data contain more than 150,000 clones, about 87% of them singletons. Sequencing was performed on peripheral blood. These receptors originate from a man aged 55 to 70 with COVID-19, enrolled during active disease.

The V gene is TRBV7-2, the J gene TRBJ2-6; the match to TRBD1 covers 10 bases. Per germline, CDR1 SGHTA and CDR2 FQGNSA. J gave up 1 base and V 5 bases, and 5 bases lay outside the gene matches. CDR3 length: 17 amino acids. The CDR3 DNA is TGTGCCAGCAGCCCGGGACAGGGGTTTTCTGGGGCCAACGTCCTGACTTTC. Translated: CASSPGQGFSGANVLTF.

The V gene is TRBV14, the J gene TRBJ1-2; tentative D call: TRBD1 (6 bases). Deletions cut 4 bases from V and 5 bases from J, with 14 bases between. Germline CDR1 and CDR2: SGHDN and FVKESK. The length of the CDR3 is 14 residues. CDR3 region: CASSRGGAGYGYTF. The CDR3 coding sequence is TGTGCCAGCAGCCGGGGGGGCGCGGGTTATGGCTACACCTTC.